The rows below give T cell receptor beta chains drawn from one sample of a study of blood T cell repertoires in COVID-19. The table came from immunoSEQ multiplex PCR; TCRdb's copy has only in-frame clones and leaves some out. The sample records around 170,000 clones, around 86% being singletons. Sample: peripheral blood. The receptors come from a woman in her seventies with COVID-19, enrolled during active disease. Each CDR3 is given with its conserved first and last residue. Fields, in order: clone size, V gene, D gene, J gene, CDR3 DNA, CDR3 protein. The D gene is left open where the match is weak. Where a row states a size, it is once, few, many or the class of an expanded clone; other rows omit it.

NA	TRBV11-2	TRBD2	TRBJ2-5	TGTGCCAGCAGCCTCAGCGGGGGAATACAAGAGACCCAGTACTTC	CASSLSGGIQETQYF
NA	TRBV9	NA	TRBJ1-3	TGTGCCAGCAGCGTAATAACTGGAAACACCATATATTTT	CASSVITGNTIYF
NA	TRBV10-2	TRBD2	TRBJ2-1	TGCGCCAGCAGTGGACTAGCGGGAGGGCGGAATGAGCAGTTCTTC	CASSGLAGGRNEQFF
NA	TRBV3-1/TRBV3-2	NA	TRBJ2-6	TGTGCCAGCAGCCACGGACTAACAACTGGGGCCAACGTCCTGACTTTC	CASSHGLTTGANVLTF
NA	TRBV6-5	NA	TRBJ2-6	TGTGCCAGCAGTTCCGCAGGGTCTGGGGCCAACGTCCTGACTTTC	CASSSAGSGANVLTF
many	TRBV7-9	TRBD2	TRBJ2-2	TGTGCCGGGAGGACTAGCGGGAGCACCGGGGAGCTGTTTTTT	CAGRTSGSTGELFF
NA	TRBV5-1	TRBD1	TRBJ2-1	TGCGCCAGCAGCCCAGGGACAGGGGGTTACAATGAGCAGTTCTTC	CASSPGTGGYNEQFF
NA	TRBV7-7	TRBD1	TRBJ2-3	TGTGCCAGCAGCCCCGGGACAGTAAGCACAGATACGCAGTATTTT	CASSPGTVSTDTQYF
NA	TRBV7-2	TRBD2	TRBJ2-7	TGTGCCAGCAGCTTAGCGGGGGGAGCTAGCGGGAAGATCTACGAGCAGTACTTC	CASSLAGGASGKIYEQYF
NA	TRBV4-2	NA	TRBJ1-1	TGTGCCAGCAGCTCGCTAAATCAAGGGGACACTGAAGCTTTCTTT	CASSSLNQGDTEAFF
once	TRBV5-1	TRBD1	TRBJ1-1	TGCGCCAGCAGCCGAGACAGGGCTAATTTTGAAGCTTTCTTT	CASSRDRANFEAFF
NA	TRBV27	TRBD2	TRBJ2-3	TGTGCCAGCAGTTTACCCCGTGGGACTAGCGCAGATACGCAGTATTTT	CASSLPRGTSADTQYF
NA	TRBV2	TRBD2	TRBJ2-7	TGTGCCAGCAGTATGTTCCCGGGACTAGCCTACGAGCAGTACTTC	CASSMFPGLAYEQYF